The 6 T cell receptor beta chains given below trace back to one sample, sequenced in a study of metastatic and nonmetastatic thyroid tumors. With MiXCR, TCRdb reprocessed the PCR reads. The table has some 19,000 clones, around a quarter seen once. All patients were treatment-naive before thyroid surgery. What was sequenced was tumor tissue. The receptors shown here come from a female donor with papillary thyroid cancer or a benign thyroid nodule (not recorded which). Some clones in this sample may be carry-over from other donors' samples.

In nucleotides, the CDR3 is TGCGCCAGCAGTGGGGCATTTAGGGATTTCTCTGGGGCCAACGTCCTGACTTTC. Translation gives CASSGAFRDFSGANVLTF. The chain recombines TRBV10-1 with TRBJ2-6; D uncertain. CDR1 is WNHNN and CDR2 is SYGVQD in the germline V gene (reference sequence). The CDR3 totals 18 residues. V was pared by 4 bases and J by 0 bases, with 16 bases between.

This clone rates as medium-sized (0.01 to 0.1%). V is TRBV30 and J is TRBJ1-1; D is unresolved. The V gene lost 4 bases and the J gene lost 5 bases, with 11 bases spanning the gap. The CDR3 is 12 residues long. CDR1 GTSNPN and CDR2 SVGIG come from the germline V gene (reference sequence). The CDR3 DNA follows: TGTGCCTGGACCAACCGACGTACTGAAGCTTTCTTT. This sequence encodes CAWTNRRTEAFF.

This rearrangement joins TRBV3-1 to TRBJ1-1; the match to TRBD1 covers 9 bases. This CDR3 is built from 15 residues. V dropped 4 bases and J dropped 1; count of bases not matched to a gene: 4. Germline V CDR1 and CDR2: LGHDT, YNNKEL (reference sequence). CDR3 sequence reads: CASSRSGQGNTEAFF. The DNA of the CDR3 is TGTGCCAGCAGCCGCTCGGGACAGGGGAACACTGAAGCTTTCTTT.

V is TRBV18 and J is TRBJ1-2; D ambiguous. From germline, CDR1 is KGHSH and CDR2 LQKENI. Trimming cost V 3 bases and J 2 bases, with 10 bases left between them. This CDR3 spans 14 amino acids. Written as DNA, the CDR3 is TGTGCCAGCTCACCTTCCGGTGGGAACTATGGCTACACCTTC. It codes for CASSPSGGNYGYTF. The entire variable domain, with the rest obtained from reference TRBV18 and TRBJ1-2, is as follows: NAGVMQNPRHLVRRRGQEARLRCSPMKGHSHVYWYRQLPEEGLKFMVYLQKENIIDESGMPKERFSAEFPKEGPSILRIQQVVRGDSAAYFCASSPSGGNYGYTFGSGTRLTVV.

This clone has a handful of counts. V is TRBV28 and J is TRBJ2-7; D unclear. Germline CDR1 reads MDHEN; CDR2 reads SYDVKM. CDR3 length: 11 residues. V lost 2 bases and J 6 bases, leaving 5 bases between the germline ends. The chain's CDR3 is CASSLRREQYF. The DNA for the CDR3 is TGTGCCAGCAGTTTACGACGCGAGCAGTACTTC.

This clone has only a few counts. One end of the junction fails to match germline, which may point to a read error. The rearrangement links TRBV28 to TRBJ2-7; 7 positions match TRBD2. The CDR3 is 19 residues long. The V gene's germline CDR1 is MDHEN and CDR2 SYDVKM. The CDR3 sequence is CSSSLTPFGAGPPSYEQHF. In DNA form, the CDR3 reads TGTTCCAGCAGTTTAACCCCGTTCGGAGCGGGACCGCCCTCCTACGAGCAGCACTTC.